The TCR beta chain under discussion was sequenced for a study of control samples from healthy donors and cancer patients. Data came from immunoSEQ multiplex PCR; TCRdb stores just in-frame clones and leaves some out. The data contain fewer than 30,000 clones, roughly 85% of them singletons. The V gene's germline CDR1 is MGHRA and CDR2 YSYEKL. The CDR3 runs 15 residues. J lost 4 bases, V lost 4 bases, and 3 bases had no gene match. Input material: PBMCs. The rearrangement uses TRBV4-1 and TRBJ2-1, with 11 bases lining up with TRBD2. The clonotype comes from a woman aged 60-75 years with head and neck cancer. CDR3 bases: TGCGCCAGCAGCCGGGGACTAGCGGTTTACAATGAGCAGTTCTTC. This codes for CASSRGLAVYNEQFF.